This is a list of T cell receptor beta chains from one sample in a study of shared clonotypes between healthy human individuals. The protocol was immunoSEQ multiplex PCR, while the TCRdb copy is restricted to in-frame clones and leaves out a portion. The table includes about 680,000 clones, 73% detected once. The specimen sequenced was memory CD4+ T cells sorted from blood. These receptors all come from a woman in her twenties or thirties in good health. Both conserved end residues are part of each CDR3. The order of the fields is V gene, J gene, D gene, clone size, CDR3 DNA, CDR3 protein. The D gene is left open where the match is weak. The size of a clone is reported for some rows only, either as once, few or many, or as a class for expanded clones.

>TRBV29-1|TRBJ2-3|TRBD2|few
TGCAGCGCCGCGGGGGTGGAGAACACAGATACGCAGTATTTT
CSAAGVENTDTQYF
>TRBV10-3|TRBJ2-1|-|-
TGTGCCATCAGGGACTCACAGGGAAACAATGAGCAGTTCTTC
CAIRDSQGNNEQFF
>TRBV28|TRBJ1-5|-|once
TGTGCCGTTTTTTCCGTCGGGCAGGGTAATCAGCCCCAGCATTTT
CAVFSVGQGNQPQHF
>TRBV28|TRBJ1-2|TRBD1|-
TGTGCCAGCAGTACTCAAGACAGGGATGGCTACACCTTC
CASSTQDRDGYTF
>TRBV7-3|TRBJ1-5|-|-
TGTGCCAGCAGCACCCCCACTATGAATCAGCCCCAGCATTTT
CASSTPTMNQPQHF
>TRBV7-2|TRBJ2-7|TRBD2|-
TGTGCCAGCAGCTTCCTAGCGGGAGGGCCGCAAGAGCAGTACTTC
CASSFLAGGPQEQYF
>TRBV7-9|TRBJ1-3|-|few
TGTGCCAGCAGCCCAGGGCGGACGGACACCATATATTTT
CASSPGRTDTIYF
>TRBV5-1|TRBJ1-4|TRBD1|-
TGCGCCAGCAGCTTGTACGCCGGGACAGATGAAAAACTGTTTTTT
CASSLYAGTDEKLFF
>TRBV7-9|TRBJ1-1|-|-
TGTGCCAGCAGCCCACTGACCGTGAACACTGAAGCTTTCTTT
CASSPLTVNTEAFF
>TRBV7-9|TRBJ2-1|TRBD2|-
TGTGCCAGCAGCCTTAGCGGGGCTTACAATGAGCAGTTCTTC
CASSLSGAYNEQFF
>TRBV13|TRBJ2-5|TRBD1|-
TGTGCCAGCAGCATCACCGGGACAGGGGGAGTTACCCAGTACTTC
CASSITGTGGVTQYF
>TRBV5-6|TRBJ1-3|-|once
TGTGCCAGCCGTACTCGGGGCGCCGGAAACACCATATATTTT
CASRTRGAGNTIYF
>TRBV7-8|TRBJ1-1|-|few
TGTGCCAGCAGCTTAGGCAGGGTTGTCACTGAAGCTTTCTTT
CASSLGRVVTEAFF
>TRBV5-1|TRBJ1-2|TRBD1|-
TGCGCCAGCAGGCCACAGGGGAACTATGGCTACACCTTC
CASRPQGNYGYTF
>TRBV28|TRBJ1-3|TRBD1|-
TGTGCCAGCAGTAGTTCCGGGACAGGGGGAAACACCATATATTTT
CASSSSGTGGNTIYF
>TRBV7-9|TRBJ2-1|TRBD1|-
TGTGCCAGCAGCTTGCTCTCCCACCAGGGGGCGCGGGGAAATGAGCAGTTCTTC
CASSLLSHQGARGNEQFF
>TRBV11-3|TRBJ2-1|-|-
TGTGCCAGCAGCACCCAGGAGGACGCTGAGCAGTTCTTC
CASSTQEDAEQFF
>TRBV21-1|TRBJ2-5|-|few
TGTGCCAGCCAAAGAGAGACCCAGTACTTC
CASQRETQYF
>TRBV30|TRBJ2-5|TRBD2|-
TGTGCCTGGCGTAGCGGGATCGAAGTGGAGACCCAGTACTTC
CAWRSGIEVETQYF
>TRBV6-1|TRBJ2-5|-|-
TGTGCCATTAGGGGGGGACCTCAAGAGACCCAGTACTTC
CAIRGGPQETQYF
>TRBV28|TRBJ1-2|-|-
TGTGCCAGCAATAAATACAGGGACTATGGCTACACCTTC
CASNKYRDYGYTF
>TRBV28|TRBJ2-5|-|-
TGTGCCAGCAGTTTGTACGGGACTTCCCAAGAGACCCAGTACTTC
CASSLYGTSQETQYF
>TRBV18|TRBJ1-1|TRBD1|-
TGTGCCAGCTCACCACGTTCCGGGACAGAGACTGAAGCTTTCTTT
CASSPRSGTETEAFF
>TRBV27|TRBJ1-1|TRBD1|-
TGTGCCAGCAGTTGGCAGGGGGGGAACACTGAAGCTTTCTTT
CASSWQGGNTEAFF
>TRBV19|TRBJ1-2|TRBD1|-
TGTGCCAGTAGTATTTTTGCAGGGGGCTATGGCTACACCTTC
CASSIFAGGYGYTF
>TRBV9|TRBJ1-2|TRBD1|-
TGTGCCAGCAGCTTAACAGGGGAGAACTATGGCTACACCTTC
CASSLTGENYGYTF
>TRBV7-2|TRBJ2-7|TRBD1|-
TGTGCCAGCAGCTTAGTTGGGCACGGGGACAGGGGAAAAGACCGCCAGTACTTC
CASSLVGHGDRGKDRQYF
>TRBV19|TRBJ1-1|-|-
TGTGCCAGTAGATCCTCTGGTGGGGGACTCAGGGGCACTGAAGCTTTCTTT
CASRSSGGGLRGTEAFF
>TRBV6-1|TRBJ1-5|-|-
TGTGCCAGCAGTGAAAACGGAGACAATCAGCCCCAGCATTTT
CASSENGDNQPQHF
>TRBV11-2|TRBJ2-2|-|-
TGTGCCAGCAGCAAATCCGGGACTGTCACCGGGGAGCTGTTTTTT
CASSKSGTVTGELFF
>TRBV6-6|TRBJ1-5|-|-
TGTGCCAGCCCCCGAGGTCAGCCCCAGCATTTT
CASPRGQPQHF
>TRBV11-2|TRBJ1-2|TRBD1|few
TGTGCCAGCAGCTTAGGAACGGACAGGAGCTATGGCTACACCTTC
CASSLGTDRSYGYTF
>TRBV28|TRBJ1-5|TRBD1|-
TGTGCCAGCAGTCAACAGGGGTTTCAGCATTTT
CASSQQGFQHF
>TRBV2|TRBJ2-5|-|few
TGTGCCAGCGGTATTAGCCAAGAGACCCAGTACTTC
CASGISQETQYF
>TRBV7-2|TRBJ2-1|-|-
TGTGCCAGCAGCTTAGGTAGGCTTTTTGAGCAGTTCTTC
CASSLGRLFEQFF
>TRBV2|TRBJ1-1|TRBD1|-
TGTGCCAGCAGTGGGACAGGGGGCACTGAAGCTTTCTTT
CASSGTGGTEAFF
>TRBV7-8|TRBJ2-7|-|-
TGTGCCAGCAGCGCGCGGACAGACCACTTCGCCTACGAGCAGTACTTC
CASSARTDHFAYEQYF
>TRBV27|TRBJ2-3|TRBD2|-
TGTGCCAGCAGTTCAAATCGACTAGCGGGAGTTTCAACAGATACGCAGTATTTT
CASSSNRLAGVSTDTQYF
>TRBV7-8|TRBJ1-1|-|-
TGTGCCAGCAGCTTTGGTCCCACAGGTACCCCAGACACTGAAGCTTTCTTT
CASSFGPTGTPDTEAFF
>TRBV28|TRBJ1-1|TRBD1|-
TGTGCCAGCAGTGCGAAGGGGGCTCTGAACACTGAAGCTTTCTTT
CASSAKGALNTEAFF
>TRBV27|TRBJ2-2|-|once
TGTGCCAGCAGCCCCGGTAAAGGGATTGTCACCGGGGAGCTGTTTTTT
CASSPGKGIVTGELFF
>TRBV4-1|TRBJ1-1|-|once
TGCGCCAGCAGCCAAGATCACGAAGGGCCTGCAGTGCGCATCAACACTGAAGCTTTCTTT
CASSQDHEGPAVRINTEAFF
>TRBV4-1|TRBJ1-5|TRBD1|-
TGTGCCAGCAGCCCTCAGGGGGCGGATCAGCCCCAGCATTTT
CASSPQGADQPQHF
>TRBV6-4|TRBJ2-1|TRBD2|-
TGTGCCAGCAGCAGGGAGGGAGGCGCCTACAATGAGCAGTTCTTC
CASSREGGAYNEQFF
>TRBV11-3|TRBJ2-1|-|few
TGTGCCAGCAGCTCACAGGGTAGCTCCTACAATGAGCAGTTCTTC
CASSSQGSSYNEQFF
>TRBV9|TRBJ2-5|-|few
TGTGCCAGCAGCGGGAGGGGATGGCAAGAGACCCAGTACTTC
CASSGRGWQETQYF
>TRBV11-2|TRBJ2-1|-|-
TGTGCCAGCAGAAAAACAGCGCTCCTCTCCTACAATGAGCAGTTCTTC
CASRKTALLSYNEQFF
>TRBV28|TRBJ1-2|TRBD1|-
TGTGCCAGCAGTTCCCCCTCAACCGGGACAGGGGGCAGCTATGGCTACACCTTC
CASSSPSTGTGGSYGYTF
>TRBV29-1|TRBJ1-1|TRBD1|-
TGCAGCGTCCTTCCTCGACAGGGGTCGGAAAACACTGAAGCTTTCTTT
CSVLPRQGSENTEAFF
>TRBV28|TRBJ1-2|-|-
TGTGCCAGTCGGGGCGGCAGGGGACGCCTCGATGGCTACACCTTC
CASRGGRGRLDGYTF
>TRBV2|TRBJ2-2|-|-
TGTGCCAGCAGTGAATTCCACACGAACACCGGGGAGCTGTTTTTT
CASSEFHTNTGELFF
>TRBV28|TRBJ1-2|-|-
TGTGCCAGCAGCCCCGGGGGAGCGAACTATGGCTACACCTTC
CASSPGGANYGYTF
>TRBV28|TRBJ1-5|-|-
TGTGCCAGTAGTATGGGGAGTAGCAATCAGCCCCAGCATTTT
CASSMGSSNQPQHF
>TRBV28|TRBJ2-7|-|-
TGTGCCAGCAGTTCATCCAAACTCCGGGACAACTCCTACGAGCAGTACTTC
CASSSSKLRDNSYEQYF
>TRBV12-5|TRBJ2-3|-|-
TGTGCTAGTGGTTCCGCGACAGGGGTTCTAGCGGGCACAGATACGCAGTATTTT
CASGSATGVLAGTDTQYF
>TRBV10-3|TRBJ1-1|-|-
TGTGCCATCAGTAAAACCGAGGACGACACTGAAGCTTTCTTT
CAISKTEDDTEAFF
>TRBV27|TRBJ2-7|TRBD1|-
TGTGCCAGCAGTACCCGGGACAGCTACGAGCAGTACTTC
CASSTRDSYEQYF
>TRBV30|TRBJ1-2|-|-
TGTGCCTGGACAGGGGAATACAATGGCTACACCTTC
CAWTGEYNGYTF
>TRBV4-1|TRBJ1-2|TRBD1|-
TGCGCCAGCAGCCAGACAGGGGTTGGAGCCGGCTACACCTTC
CASSQTGVGAGYTF
>TRBV19|TRBJ2-5|-|-
TGTGCCAGTAGCCCTAGAGGGCAAGAGACCCAGTACTTC
CASSPRGQETQYF